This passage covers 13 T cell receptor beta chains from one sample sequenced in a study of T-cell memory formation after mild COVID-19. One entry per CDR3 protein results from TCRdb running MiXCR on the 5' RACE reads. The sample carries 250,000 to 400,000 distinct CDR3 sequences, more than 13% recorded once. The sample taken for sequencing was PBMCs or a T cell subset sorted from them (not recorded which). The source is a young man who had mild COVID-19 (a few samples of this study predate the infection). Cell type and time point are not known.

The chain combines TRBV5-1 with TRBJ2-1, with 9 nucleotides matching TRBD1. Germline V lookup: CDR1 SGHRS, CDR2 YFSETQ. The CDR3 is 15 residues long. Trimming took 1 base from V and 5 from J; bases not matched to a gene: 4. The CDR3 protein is CASSLKQGANNEQFF. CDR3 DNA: TGCGCCAGCAGCTTGAAACAGGGGGCTAACAATGAGCAGTTCTTC.

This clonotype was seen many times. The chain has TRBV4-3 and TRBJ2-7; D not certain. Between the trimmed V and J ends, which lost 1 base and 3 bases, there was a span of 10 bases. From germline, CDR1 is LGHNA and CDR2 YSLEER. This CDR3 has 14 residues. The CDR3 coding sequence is TGCGCCAGCAGCCAAGGACGTCAGCTCTACGAGCAGTACTTC. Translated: CASSQGRQLYEQYF.

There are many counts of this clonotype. CDR3 residues: CASSRLAGVTDTQYF. Written as DNA, the CDR3 is TGTGCCAGCAGCCGTCTAGCGGGGGTCACAGATACGCAGTATTTT. The V and J genes are TRBV7-6 and TRBJ2-3, with TRBD2 identical over 10 bases. The CDR3 spans 15 residues. The V gene end was trimmed by 5 bases and the J gene end by 2 bases; junction bases not matched to a gene: 4. Per the germline V gene, CDR1 is SGHVS and CDR2 is FNYEAQ. The full variable domain, completed using reference TRBV7-6 and TRBJ2-3, is GAGVSQSPRYKVTKRGQDVALRCDPISGHVSLYWYRQALGQGPEFLTYFNYEAQQDKSGLPNDRFSAERPEGSISTLTIQRTEQRDSAMYRCASSRLAGVTDTQYFGPGTRLTVL.

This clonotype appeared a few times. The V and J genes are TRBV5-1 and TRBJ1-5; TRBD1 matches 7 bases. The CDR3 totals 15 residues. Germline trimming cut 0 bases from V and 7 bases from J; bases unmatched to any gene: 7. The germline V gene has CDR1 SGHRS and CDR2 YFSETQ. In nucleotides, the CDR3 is TGCGCCAGCAGCTTGGAAGGGGGCGCATGGCAGCCCCAGCATTTT. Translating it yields CASSLEGGAWQPQHF.

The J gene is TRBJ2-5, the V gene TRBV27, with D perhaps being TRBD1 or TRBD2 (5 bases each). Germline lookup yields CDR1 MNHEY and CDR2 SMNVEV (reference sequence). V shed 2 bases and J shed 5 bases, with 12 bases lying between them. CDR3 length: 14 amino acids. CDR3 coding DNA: TGTGCCAGCAGTTTACGGGGACGTGGGGAGACCCAGTACTTC. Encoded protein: CASSLRGRGETQYF.

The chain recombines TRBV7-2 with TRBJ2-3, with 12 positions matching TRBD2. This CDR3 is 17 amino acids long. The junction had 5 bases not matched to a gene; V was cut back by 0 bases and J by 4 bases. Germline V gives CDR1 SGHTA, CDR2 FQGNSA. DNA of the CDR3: TGTGCCAGCAGCTTAGCGCCTAGCGGGGGGGGCCCAGATACGCAGTATTTT. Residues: CASSLAPSGGGPDTQYF.

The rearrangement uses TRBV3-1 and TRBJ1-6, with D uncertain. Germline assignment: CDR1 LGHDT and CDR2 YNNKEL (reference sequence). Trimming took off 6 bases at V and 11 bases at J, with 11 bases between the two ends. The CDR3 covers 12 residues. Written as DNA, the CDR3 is TGTGCCAGCAGTCTGACGAACACACCCCTCCACTTT. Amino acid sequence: CASSLTNTPLHF. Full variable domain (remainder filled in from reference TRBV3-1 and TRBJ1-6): DTAVSQTPKYLVTQMGNDKSIKCEQNLGHDTMYWYKQDSKKFLKIMFSYNNKELIINETVPNRFSPKSPDKAHLNLHINSLELGDSAVYFCASSLTNTPLHFGNGTRLTVT.

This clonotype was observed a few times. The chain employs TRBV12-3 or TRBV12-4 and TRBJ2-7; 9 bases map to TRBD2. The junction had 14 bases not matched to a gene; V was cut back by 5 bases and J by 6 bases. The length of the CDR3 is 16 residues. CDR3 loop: CASSPPWGGGAAEQYF. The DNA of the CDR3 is TGTGCCAGCAGTCCACCCTGGGGCGGGGGGGCCGCCGAGCAGTACTTC.

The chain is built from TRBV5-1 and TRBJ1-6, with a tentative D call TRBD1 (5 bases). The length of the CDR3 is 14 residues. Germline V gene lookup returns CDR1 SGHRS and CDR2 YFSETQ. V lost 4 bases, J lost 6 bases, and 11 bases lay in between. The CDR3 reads CASSHDSPNSPLHF. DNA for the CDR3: TGCGCCAGCAGCCACGACAGCCCTAATTCACCCCTCCACTTT.

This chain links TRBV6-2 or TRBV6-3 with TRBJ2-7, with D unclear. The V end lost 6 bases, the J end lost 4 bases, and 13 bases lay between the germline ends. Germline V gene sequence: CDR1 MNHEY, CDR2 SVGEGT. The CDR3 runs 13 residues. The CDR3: CASSAQRIYEQYV. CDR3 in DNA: TGTGCCAGCAGCGCCCAGCGAATTTACGAGCAGTACGTC.

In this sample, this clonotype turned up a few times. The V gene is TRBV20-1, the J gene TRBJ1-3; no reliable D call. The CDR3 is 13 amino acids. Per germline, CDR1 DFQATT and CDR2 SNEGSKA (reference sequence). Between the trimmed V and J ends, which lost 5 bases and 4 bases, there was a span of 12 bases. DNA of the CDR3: TGCAGTGCTTCGGGCCTGGGGGGAAACACCATATATTTT. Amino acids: CSASGLGGNTIYF.

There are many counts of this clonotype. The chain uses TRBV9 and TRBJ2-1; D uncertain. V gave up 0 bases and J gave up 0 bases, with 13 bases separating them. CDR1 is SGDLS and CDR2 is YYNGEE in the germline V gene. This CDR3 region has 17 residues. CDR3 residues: CASSVGGLSSSYNEQFF. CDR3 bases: TGTGCCAGCAGCGTAGGTGGTTTGAGCTCCTCCTACAATGAGCAGTTCTTC.

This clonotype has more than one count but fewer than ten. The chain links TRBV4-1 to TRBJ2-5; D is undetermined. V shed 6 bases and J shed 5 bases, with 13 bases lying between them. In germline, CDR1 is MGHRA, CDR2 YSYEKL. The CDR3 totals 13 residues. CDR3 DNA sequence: TGCGCCAGCAGTGCGGATCCCAGGGAGACCCAGTACTTC. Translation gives CASSADPRETQYF.